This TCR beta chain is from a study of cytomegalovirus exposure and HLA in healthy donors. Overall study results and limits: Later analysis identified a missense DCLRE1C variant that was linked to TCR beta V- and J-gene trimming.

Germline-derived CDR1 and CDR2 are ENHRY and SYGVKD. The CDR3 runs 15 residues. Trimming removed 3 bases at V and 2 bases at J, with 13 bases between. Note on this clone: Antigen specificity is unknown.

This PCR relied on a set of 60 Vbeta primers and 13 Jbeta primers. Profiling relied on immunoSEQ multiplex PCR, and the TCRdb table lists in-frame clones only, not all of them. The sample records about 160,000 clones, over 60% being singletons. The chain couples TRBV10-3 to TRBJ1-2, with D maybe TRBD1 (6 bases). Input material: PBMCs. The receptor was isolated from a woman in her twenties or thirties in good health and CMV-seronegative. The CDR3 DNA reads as TGTGCCATCAGTGACATGGCAGGGGCGAACTATGGCTACACCTTC. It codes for CAISDMAGANYGYTF.